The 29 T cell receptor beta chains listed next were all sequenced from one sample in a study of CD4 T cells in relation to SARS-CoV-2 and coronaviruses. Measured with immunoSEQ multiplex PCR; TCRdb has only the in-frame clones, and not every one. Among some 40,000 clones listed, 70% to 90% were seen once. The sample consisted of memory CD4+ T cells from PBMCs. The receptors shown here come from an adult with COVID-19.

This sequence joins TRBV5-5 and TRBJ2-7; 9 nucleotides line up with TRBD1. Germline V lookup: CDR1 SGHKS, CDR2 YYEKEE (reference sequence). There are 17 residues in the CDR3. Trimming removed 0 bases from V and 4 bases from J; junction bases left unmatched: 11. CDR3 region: CASSLEGTGRGGYEQYF. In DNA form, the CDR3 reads TGTGCCAGCAGCTTGGAGGGGACAGGGAGAGGGGGGTACGAGCAGTACTTC.

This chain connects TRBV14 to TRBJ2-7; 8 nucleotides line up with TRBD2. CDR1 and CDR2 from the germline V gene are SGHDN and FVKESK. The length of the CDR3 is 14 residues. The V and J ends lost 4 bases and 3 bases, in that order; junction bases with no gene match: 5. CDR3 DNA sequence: TGTGCCAGCAGCCTGGGACTAGGCGTCTACGAGCAGTACTTC. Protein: CASSLGLGVYEQYF. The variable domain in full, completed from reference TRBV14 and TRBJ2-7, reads EAGVTQFPSHSVIEKGQTVTLRCDPISGHDNLYWYRRVMGKEIKFLLHFVKESKQDESGMPNNRFLAERTGGTYSTLKVQPAELEDSGVYFCASSLGLGVYEQYFGPGTRLTVT.

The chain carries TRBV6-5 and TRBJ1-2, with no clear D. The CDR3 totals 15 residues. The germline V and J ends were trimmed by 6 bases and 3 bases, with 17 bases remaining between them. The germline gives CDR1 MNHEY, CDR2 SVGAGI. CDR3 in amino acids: CASRVFQARDYGYTF. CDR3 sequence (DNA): TGTGCCAGCAGGGTGTTCCAGGCTCGCGACTATGGCTACACCTTC.

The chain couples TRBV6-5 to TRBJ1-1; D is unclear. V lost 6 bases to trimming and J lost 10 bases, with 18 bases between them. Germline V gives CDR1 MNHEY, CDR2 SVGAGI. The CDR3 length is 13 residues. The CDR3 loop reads CASRRHPLFGAFF. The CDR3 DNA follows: TGTGCCAGCAGAAGACATCCCCTTTTTGGAGCTTTCTTT.

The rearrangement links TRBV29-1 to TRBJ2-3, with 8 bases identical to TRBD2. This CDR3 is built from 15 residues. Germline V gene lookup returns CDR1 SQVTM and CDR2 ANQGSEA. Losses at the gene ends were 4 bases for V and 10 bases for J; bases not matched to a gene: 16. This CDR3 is CSVGPGGRARKAQYF. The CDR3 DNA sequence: TGCAGCGTTGGGCCGGGGGGGAGGGCCCGGAAGGCGCAGTATTTT.

The CDR3 DNA follows: TGTGCCAGCTCACCAAGACAGGGGGCGAACACTGAAGCTTTCTTT. Translated: CASSPRQGANTEAFF. The chain recombines TRBV18 with TRBJ1-1, with 10 bases that match TRBD1. Germline assignment: CDR1 KGHSH and CDR2 LQKENI. V shed 2 bases and J 1 base; nucleotides not matched to a gene: 1. The CDR3 loop spans 15 amino acids. Full variable domain (outside the CDR3, taken from reference TRBV18 and TRBJ1-1): NAGVMQNPRHLVRRRGQEARLRCSPMKGHSHVYWYRQLPEEGLKFMVYLQKENIIDESGMPKERFSAEFPKEGPSILRIQQVVRGDSAAYFCASSPRQGANTEAFFGQGTRLTVV.

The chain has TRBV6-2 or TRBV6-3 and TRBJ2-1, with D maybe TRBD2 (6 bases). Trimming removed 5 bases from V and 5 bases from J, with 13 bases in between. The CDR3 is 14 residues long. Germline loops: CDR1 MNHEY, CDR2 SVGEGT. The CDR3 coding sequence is TGTGCCAGCAGTCTATTAGCGGTCAACAATGAGCAGTTCTTC. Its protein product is CASSLLAVNNEQFF.

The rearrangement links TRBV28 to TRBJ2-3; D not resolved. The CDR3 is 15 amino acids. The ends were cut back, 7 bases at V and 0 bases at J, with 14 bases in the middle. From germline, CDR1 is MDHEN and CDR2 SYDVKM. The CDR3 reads CASTLRPLSTDTQYF. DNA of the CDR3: TGTGCCAGCACCCTACGACCATTGAGCACAGATACGCAGTATTTT.

CDR3 amino acids: CASSLDRARADTQYF. CDR3 bases: TGCGCCAGCAGCTTGGACAGGGCACGAGCAGATACGCAGTATTTT. This rearrangement joins TRBV5-1 to TRBJ2-3, with a possible D match to TRBD1 (6 bases). V lost 0 bases and J lost 4, with 12 bases in between. The CDR3 is 15 residues long. The V gene's germline CDR1 is SGHRS and CDR2 YFSETQ.

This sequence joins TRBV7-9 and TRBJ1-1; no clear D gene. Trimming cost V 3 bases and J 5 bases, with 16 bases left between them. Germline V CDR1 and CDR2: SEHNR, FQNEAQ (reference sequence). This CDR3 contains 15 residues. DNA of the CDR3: TGTGCCAGCAGCTTCGTTCGGGGAACGGAAACTGAAGCTTTCTTT. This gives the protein CASSFVRGTETEAFF.

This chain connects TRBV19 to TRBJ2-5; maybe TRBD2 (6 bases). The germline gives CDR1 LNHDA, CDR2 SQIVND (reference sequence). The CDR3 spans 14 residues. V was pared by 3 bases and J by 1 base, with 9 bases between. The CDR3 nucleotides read TGTGCCAGTAGTATCCGGGGGACCCAAGAGACCCAGTACTTC. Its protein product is CASSIRGTQETQYF.

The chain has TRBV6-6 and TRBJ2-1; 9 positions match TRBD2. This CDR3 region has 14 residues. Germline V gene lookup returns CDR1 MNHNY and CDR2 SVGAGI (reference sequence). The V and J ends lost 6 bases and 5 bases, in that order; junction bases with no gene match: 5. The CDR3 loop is CASRERLADNEQFF. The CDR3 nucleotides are TGTGCCAGCAGAGAGCGACTAGCGGACAATGAGCAGTTCTTC.

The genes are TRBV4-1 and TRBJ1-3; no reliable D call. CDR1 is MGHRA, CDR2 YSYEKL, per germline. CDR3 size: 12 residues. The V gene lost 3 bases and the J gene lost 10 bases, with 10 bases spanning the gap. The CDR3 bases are TGCGCCAGCAGCCACCCTCGTGGGACCATATATTTT. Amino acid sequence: CASSHPRGTIYF.

CDR3 region: CASSYSGTPDSYNEQFF. DNA of the CDR3: TGTGCCAGCAGTTACTCTGGAACTCCAGACTCCTACAATGAGCAGTTCTTC. The chain links TRBV6-2 or TRBV6-3 to TRBJ2-1, with D unresolved. The V end lost 0 bases, the J end lost 0 bases, and 12 bases lay between the germline ends. This CDR3 is built from 17 residues. CDR1 and CDR2 (germline): MNHEY, SVGEGT.

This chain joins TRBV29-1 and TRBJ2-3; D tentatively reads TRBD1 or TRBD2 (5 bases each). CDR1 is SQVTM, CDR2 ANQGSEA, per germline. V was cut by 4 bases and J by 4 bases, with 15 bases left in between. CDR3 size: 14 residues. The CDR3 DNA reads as TGCAGCGTTGTAGGCAGGGACCCGGCAGATACGCAGTATTTT. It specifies CSVVGRDPADTQYF.

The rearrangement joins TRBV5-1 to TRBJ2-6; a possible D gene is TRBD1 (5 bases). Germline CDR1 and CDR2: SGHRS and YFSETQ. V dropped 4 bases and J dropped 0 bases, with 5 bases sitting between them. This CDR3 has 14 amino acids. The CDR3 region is CASSGHSGANVLTF. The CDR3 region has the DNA TGCGCCAGCAGCGGACACTCTGGGGCCAACGTCCTGACTTTC. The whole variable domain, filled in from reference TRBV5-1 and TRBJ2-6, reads KAGVTQTPRYLIKTRGQQVTLSCSPISGHRSVSWYQQTPGQGLQFLFEYFSETQRNKGNFPGRFSGRQFSNSRSEMNVSTLELGDSALYLCASSGHSGANVLTFGAGSRLTVL.

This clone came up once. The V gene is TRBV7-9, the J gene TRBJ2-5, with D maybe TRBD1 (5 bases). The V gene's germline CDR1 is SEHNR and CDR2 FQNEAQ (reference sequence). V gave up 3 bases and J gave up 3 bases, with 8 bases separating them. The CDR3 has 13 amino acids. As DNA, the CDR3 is TGTGCCAGCAGCTTTAGGGGCGAAGAGACCCAGTACTTC. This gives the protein CASSFRGEETQYF.

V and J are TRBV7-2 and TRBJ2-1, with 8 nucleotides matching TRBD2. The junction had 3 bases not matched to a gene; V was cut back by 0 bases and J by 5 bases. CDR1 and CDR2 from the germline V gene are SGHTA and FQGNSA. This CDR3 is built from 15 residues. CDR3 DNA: TGTGCCAGCAGCTTAGCGACTAGCGCTCACAATGAGCAGTTCTTC. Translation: CASSLATSAHNEQFF.

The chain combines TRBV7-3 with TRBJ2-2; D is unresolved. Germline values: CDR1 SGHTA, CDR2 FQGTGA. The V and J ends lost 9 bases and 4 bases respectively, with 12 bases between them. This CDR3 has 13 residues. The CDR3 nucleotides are TGTGCCAGTGGTCATTCCCGCACCGGGGAGCTGTTTTTT. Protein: CASGHSRTGELFF.

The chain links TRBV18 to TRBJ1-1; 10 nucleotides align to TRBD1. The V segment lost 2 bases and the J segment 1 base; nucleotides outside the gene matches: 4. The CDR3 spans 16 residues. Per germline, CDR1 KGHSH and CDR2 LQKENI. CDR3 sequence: CASSPRTGGSNTEAFF. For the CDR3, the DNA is TGTGCCAGCTCACCAAGGACAGGGGGTTCGAACACTGAAGCTTTCTTT.

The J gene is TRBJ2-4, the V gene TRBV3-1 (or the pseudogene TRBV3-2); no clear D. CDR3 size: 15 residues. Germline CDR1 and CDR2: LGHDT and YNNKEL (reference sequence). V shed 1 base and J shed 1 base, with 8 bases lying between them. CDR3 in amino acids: CASSQAVAAKNIQYF. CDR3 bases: TGTGCCAGCAGCCAAGCCGTGGCGGCCAAAAACATTCAGTACTTC.

The chain's CDR3 is CASRTAGTGGDEAFF. CDR3 nucleotides: TGTGCCAGCAGAACCGCCGGGACAGGGGGCGATGAAGCTTTCTTT. The chain recombines TRBV6-6 with TRBJ1-1, with 12 bases fitting TRBD1. The CDR3 covers 15 residues. J lost 7 bases, V lost 6 bases, and 9 bases had no gene match. Germline CDR1 MNHNY, CDR2 SVGAGI (reference sequence).

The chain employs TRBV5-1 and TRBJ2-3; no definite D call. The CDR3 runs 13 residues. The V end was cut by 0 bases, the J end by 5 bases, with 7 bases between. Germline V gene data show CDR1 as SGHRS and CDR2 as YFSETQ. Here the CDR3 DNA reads TGCGCCAGCAGCTTGGTGTACAGAGATACGCAGTATTTT. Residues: CASSLVYRDTQYF.

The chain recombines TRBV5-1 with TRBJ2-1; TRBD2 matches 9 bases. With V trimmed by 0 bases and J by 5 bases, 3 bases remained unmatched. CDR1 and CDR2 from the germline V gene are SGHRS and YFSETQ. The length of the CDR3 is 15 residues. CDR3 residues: CASSLGPSGNNEQFF. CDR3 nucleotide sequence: TGCGCCAGCAGCTTGGGGCCTAGCGGGAACAATGAGCAGTTCTTC.

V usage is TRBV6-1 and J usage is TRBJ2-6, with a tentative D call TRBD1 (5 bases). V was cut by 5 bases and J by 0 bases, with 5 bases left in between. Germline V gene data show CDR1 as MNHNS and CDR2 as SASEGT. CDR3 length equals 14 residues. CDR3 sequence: CASSTGSGANVLTF. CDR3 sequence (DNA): TGTGCCAGCAGTACAGGCTCTGGGGCCAACGTCCTGACTTTC.

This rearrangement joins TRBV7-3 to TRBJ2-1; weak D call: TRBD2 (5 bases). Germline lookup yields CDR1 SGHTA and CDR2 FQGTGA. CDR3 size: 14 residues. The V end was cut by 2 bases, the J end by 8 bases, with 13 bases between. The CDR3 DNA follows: TGTGCCAGCAGCTTATTCGAGGGTGGGGATGAGCAGTTCTTC. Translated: CASSLFEGGDEQFF.

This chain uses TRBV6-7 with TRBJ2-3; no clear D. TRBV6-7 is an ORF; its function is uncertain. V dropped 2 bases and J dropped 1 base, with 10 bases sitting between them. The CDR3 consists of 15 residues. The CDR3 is CASSYHRDGTDTQYF. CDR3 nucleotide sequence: TGTGCCAGCAGTTACCATCGTGACGGCACAGATACGCAGTATTTT.

CDR3 sequence reads: CASSEAGGYNSPLHF. CDR3 nucleotides: TGTGCCAGCAGTGAGGCGGGGGGCTATAATTCACCCCTCCACTTT. This chain connects TRBV2 to TRBJ1-6, with D possibly being TRBD1 (5 bases). The germline V gene encodes CDR1 SNHLY and CDR2 FYNNEI. CDR3 length: 15 amino acids. Trimming left V 3 bases short and J 3 bases short, with 9 bases between. Filled out from reference TRBV2 and TRBJ1-6, the complete variable domain reads EPEVTQTPSHQVTQMGQEVILRCVPISNHLYFYWYRQILGQKVEFLVSFYNNEISEKSEIFDDQFSVERPDGSNFTLKIRSTKLEDSAMYFCASSEAGGYNSPLHFGNGTRLTVT.

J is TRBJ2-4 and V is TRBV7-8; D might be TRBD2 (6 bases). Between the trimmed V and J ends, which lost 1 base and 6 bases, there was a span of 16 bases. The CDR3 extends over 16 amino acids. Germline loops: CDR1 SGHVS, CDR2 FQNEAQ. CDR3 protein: CASSLGGSAGGNIQYF. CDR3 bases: TGTGCCAGCAGCTTAGGGGGCTCGGCCGGGGGAAACATTCAGTACTTC.